A single sample is the source of the 5 T cell receptor beta chains below, sequenced in a study of CD8 T cells in ankylosing spondylitis (dated by TCRdb to the late 2010s). Library preparation used 5' RACE. Sequenced on an Illumina HiSeq 2500. TCRdb ran its own pipeline on the public reads, namely fastp trimming at Q25 and MiXCR clone calling, and kept in-frame beta chains. Each entry is one CDR3 protein sequence, shown with its most common DNA and genes. This sample has roughly 130,000 distinct CDR3 sequences in its table, and approximately 14% of those were observed once. The leading ten clones occupy 2.5% to 3% of the sample. Sequencing was carried out using blood, either unsorted or a sorted T cell fraction (not recorded which). The receptors originated from a female donor with ankylosing spondylitis or in good health (not recorded which).

In its sample, this clonotype was seen a few times. This rearrangement joins TRBV7-2 to TRBJ2-1, with 9 bases lining up with TRBD2. The length of the CDR3 is 14 residues. Looked up from germline, CDR1 is SGHTA and CDR2 is FQGNSA. The J segment lost 5 bases and the V segment lost 6 bases, leaving 5 bases of the junction unmatched. The CDR3 nucleotides read TGTGCCAGCAGGACGGGACTAGCCCACAATGAGCAGTTCTTC. Translated, it gives CASRTGLAHNEQFF.

In this sample, this clonotype turned up a few times. The V call is TRBV29-1, the J call TRBJ2-5; TRBD2 is a possible D gene (5 bases). The CDR3 sequence is 13 residues long. Trimming pared 2 bases from V and 4 bases from J, leaving 11 bases between. Germline CDR1 is SQVTM and CDR2 is ANQGSEA. The CDR3 region is CSVETGFGETQYF. CDR3 DNA: TGCAGCGTTGAAACGGGATTTGGAGAGACCCAGTACTTC.

This clonotype showed up many times. This chain links TRBV10-3 with TRBJ2-4, with a possible D match to TRBD2 (6 bases). This CDR3 contains 15 residues. Germline-derived CDR1 and CDR2 are ENHRY and SYGVKD. Trimming left V 2 bases short and J 0 bases short, with 8 bases between. The CDR3 sequence is CAISEGGLAKNIQYF. CDR3 DNA sequence: TGTGCCATCAGTGAGGGGGGACTAGCCAAAAACATTCAGTACTTC.

This clonotype was counted many times. This sequence joins TRBV12-3 or TRBV12-4 and TRBJ1-2, with 7 nucleotides matching TRBD1. J lost 7 bases, V lost 4 bases, and 9 bases had no gene match. The CDR3 has 14 amino acids. For the CDR3, the DNA is TGTGCCAGCAGTTGGCAAGAGGGGGCTGGTGGCTACACCTTC. As protein: CASSWQEGAGGYTF.

The CDR3 sequence: CASKTGTPAQETQYF. CDR3 sequence (DNA): TGCGCCAGCAAAACCGGGACACCAGCTCAAGAGACCCAGTACTTC. The V gene is TRBV5-1, the J gene TRBJ2-5; tentatively, D is TRBD1 (6 bases). V was shortened by 6 bases and J by 2 bases, with 17 bases between the two germline ends. The CDR3 spans 15 residues. The germline gives CDR1 SGHRS, CDR2 YFSETQ.